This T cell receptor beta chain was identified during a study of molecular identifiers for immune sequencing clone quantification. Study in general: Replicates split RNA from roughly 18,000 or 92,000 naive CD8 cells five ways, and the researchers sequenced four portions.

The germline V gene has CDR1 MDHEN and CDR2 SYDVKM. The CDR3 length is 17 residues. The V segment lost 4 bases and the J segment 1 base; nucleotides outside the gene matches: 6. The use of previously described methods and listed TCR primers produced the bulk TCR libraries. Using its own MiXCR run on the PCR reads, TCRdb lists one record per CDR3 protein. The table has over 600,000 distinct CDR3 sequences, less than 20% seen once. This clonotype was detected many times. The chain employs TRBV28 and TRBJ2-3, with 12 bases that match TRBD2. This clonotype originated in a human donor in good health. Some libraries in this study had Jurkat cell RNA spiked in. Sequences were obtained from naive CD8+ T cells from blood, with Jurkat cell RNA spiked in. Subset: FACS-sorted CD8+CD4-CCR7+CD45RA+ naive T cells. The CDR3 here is CASSSTGLAGGTDTQYF. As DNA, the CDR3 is TGTGCCAGCAGTTCGACGGGACTAGCGGGTGGCACAGATACGCAGTATTTT.